Listed below are T cell receptor beta chains from one sample, sequenced in a study of T cells in Graves' hyperthyroidism and ophthalmopathy. TCRdb called the multiplex PCR reads again in MiXCR, with one record for every CDR3 protein. The sample lists around 700,000 distinct CDR3 sequences, 35% occurring once. The sample comprised blood. These receptors all stem from a woman aged 40 to 55 with Graves' hyperthyroidism. The CDR3 runs from the conserved cysteine through the conserved F or W. The D gene is left open where the match is weak. A row's size may be missing; if present it is once, few, many or a size class.

clone size: NA
V gene: TRBV29-1
J gene: TRBJ1-3
D gene: TRBD1
CDR3 protein: CSVGRTGGGNTIYF
CDR3 DNA: TGCAGCGTCGGTAGGACAGGGGGTGGAAACACCATATATTTT

clone size: many
V gene: TRBV2
J gene: TRBJ2-7
D gene: TRBD1
CDR3 protein: CASSGQGASYEQYF
CDR3 DNA: TGTGCCAGCAGTGGGCAGGGGGCCTCCTACGAGCAGTACTTT

clone size: many
V gene: TRBV5-8
J gene: TRBJ2-5
D gene: NA
CDR3 protein: CASSPGGYQETQYF
CDR3 DNA: TGTGCCAGCAGCCCTGGCGGGTACCAAGAGACCCAGTACTTC

clone size: many
V gene: TRBV7-9
J gene: TRBJ1-1
D gene: NA
CDR3 protein: CASSGRTAWTEAFF
CDR3 DNA: TGTGCCAGCAGCGGTAGGACAGCGTGGACTGAAGCTTTCTTT

clone size: NA
V gene: TRBV10-1
J gene: TRBJ2-1
D gene: TRBD2
CDR3 protein: CASTASGTGEQFF
CDR3 DNA: TGCGCCAGCACGGCTAGCGGGACTGGCGAGCAGTTCTTC

clone size: few
V gene: TRBV20-1
J gene: TRBJ2-7
D gene: TRBD1
CDR3 protein: CSARSGTGATEQYF
CDR3 DNA: TGCAGTGCTAGATCTGGGACAGGGGCCACCGAGCAGTACTTC

clone size: few
V gene: TRBV29-1
J gene: TRBJ2-7
D gene: TRBD2
CDR3 protein: CSVQRDYEQYF
CDR3 DNA: TGCAGCGTCCAGCGGGACTACGAGCAGTACTTC

clone size: few
V gene: TRBV20-1
J gene: TRBJ2-5
D gene: TRBD2
CDR3 protein: CSARTSGTDTQYF
CDR3 DNA: TGCAGTGCTAGAACTAGCGGCACAGATACGCAGTACTTC

clone size: NA
V gene: TRBV9
J gene: TRBJ2-7
D gene: NA
CDR3 protein: CASDRLVGGPNYEQYF
CDR3 DNA: TGTGCCAGCGATAGGTTAGTCGGCGGGCCAAACTACGAGCAGTACTTC

clone size: once
V gene: TRBV10-3
J gene: TRBJ2-7
D gene: TRBD1
CDR3 protein: CASRPRGPIEQYF
CDR3 DNA: TGTGCCAGCAGGCCCAGGGGGCCCATAGAGCAGTACTTC

clone size: NA
V gene: TRBV12-3/TRBV12-4
J gene: TRBJ1-2
D gene: TRBD1
CDR3 protein: CASRNGQGAFHNYGYTF
CDR3 DNA: TGTGCCAGCAGAAATGGACAGGGGGCCTTCCATAACTATGGCTACACCTTC

clone size: NA
V gene: TRBV28
J gene: TRBJ2-7
D gene: NA
CDR3 protein: CASRTGTEDEQYF
CDR3 DNA: TGTGCCAGCAGAACCGGGACGGAGGACGAGCAGTACTTC

clone size: NA
V gene: TRBV29-1
J gene: TRBJ2-7
D gene: NA
CDR3 protein: CSLQGRGYEQYF
CDR3 DNA: TGCAGCTTGCAGGGCCGGGGCTACGAGCAGTACTTC

clone size: NA
V gene: TRBV9
J gene: TRBJ2-3
D gene: TRBD2
CDR3 protein: CASSPTFGGRGTDTQYF
CDR3 DNA: TGTGCCAGCAGCCCAACCTTTGGCGGGAGAGGCACAGATACGCAGTATTTT

clone size: NA
V gene: TRBV5-6
J gene: TRBJ2-6
D gene: NA
CDR3 protein: CASSLGRANVLTF
CDR3 DNA: TGTGCCAGCAGCTTGGGGAGGGCCAACGTCCTGACTTTC

clone size: NA
V gene: TRBV7-6
J gene: TRBJ2-2
D gene: TRBD2
CDR3 protein: CASSPRTSGTELFF
CDR3 DNA: TGTGCCAGCAGCCCCCGGACTAGCGGGACGGAGCTGTTTTTT

clone size: many
V gene: TRBV19
J gene: TRBJ2-6
D gene: NA
CDR3 protein: CATLREPGANVLTF
CDR3 DNA: TGTGCCACATTACGGGAACCTGGGGCCAACGTCCTGACTTTC

clone size: NA
V gene: TRBV10-3
J gene: TRBJ1-2
D gene: NA
CDR3 protein: CAISGSSYGYTF
CDR3 DNA: TGTGCCATCAGTGGTTCAAGCTATGGCTACACCTTC

clone size: NA
V gene: TRBV7-3
J gene: TRBJ1-1
D gene: NA
CDR3 protein: CASSSGGGRNTEAFF
CDR3 DNA: TGTGCCAGCAGCTCCGGAGGGGGAAGGAACACTGAAGCTTTCTTT

clone size: NA
V gene: TRBV4-3
J gene: TRBJ1-1
D gene: NA
CDR3 protein: CASSSWLDYFRMNTEAFF
CDR3 DNA: TGCGCCAGCAGTTCCTGGCTGGACTATTTCAGAATGAACACTGAAGCTTTCTTT

clone size: NA
V gene: TRBV29-1
J gene: TRBJ1-5
D gene: NA
CDR3 protein: CSVGAGPGQPQHF
CDR3 DNA: TGCAGCGTTGGTGCAGGACCGGGGCAGCCCCAGCATTTT

clone size: many
V gene: TRBV10-3
J gene: TRBJ1-1
D gene: NA
CDR3 protein: CATIRDMNTEAFF
CDR3 DNA: TGTGCCACCATCCGGGACATGAACACTGAAGCTTTCTTT

clone size: once
V gene: TRBV15
J gene: TRBJ2-5
D gene: NA
CDR3 protein: CATSSKGKGETQHF
CDR3 DNA: TGTGCCACCAGCAGTAAGGGGAAAGGGGAGACCCAGCACTTC

clone size: few
V gene: TRBV30
J gene: TRBJ2-7
D gene: NA
CDR3 protein: CAWSVSDEQYF
CDR3 DNA: TGTGCCTGGAGTGTATCAGACGAGCAGTACTTC

clone size: NA
V gene: TRBV12-3/TRBV12-4
J gene: TRBJ2-5
D gene: NA
CDR3 protein: CASSGQRQETQYF
CDR3 DNA: TGTGCCAGCAGTGGACAGCGACAAGAGACCCAGTACTTC

clone size: few
V gene: TRBV10-3
J gene: TRBJ1-2
D gene: NA
CDR3 protein: CAISESAWQGSRGYTF
CDR3 DNA: TGTGCCATCAGTGAGTCAGCTTGGCAGGGGTCACGGGGCTACACCTTC

clone size: NA
V gene: TRBV5-1
J gene: TRBJ1-2
D gene: TRBD1
CDR3 protein: CASREGQEYGYTF
CDR3 DNA: TGCGCCAGCAGAGAGGGACAGGAGTATGGCTACACCTTC

clone size: few
V gene: TRBV7-2
J gene: TRBJ1-3
D gene: NA
CDR3 protein: CASSPSAPTSSGNTIYF
CDR3 DNA: TGTGCCAGCTCACCGTCGGCACCTACGTCCTCTGGAAACACCATATATTTT

clone size: NA
V gene: TRBV6-5
J gene: TRBJ2-3
D gene: NA
CDR3 protein: CASSNLPALTDTQYF
CDR3 DNA: TGTGCCAGCAGTAACCTACCGGCCCTCACAGATACGCAGTATTTT

clone size: many
V gene: TRBV7-2
J gene: TRBJ2-7
D gene: NA
CDR3 protein: CASSLTQQDEQYF
CDR3 DNA: TGTGCCAGCAGCTTAACACAACAGGACGAGCAGTACTTC

clone size: NA
V gene: TRBV19
J gene: TRBJ1-1
D gene: TRBD1
CDR3 protein: CASSITGGDKAFF
CDR3 DNA: TGTGCCAGTAGTATTACAGGGGGGGACAAAGCTTTCTTT

clone size: NA
V gene: TRBV12-3/TRBV12-4
J gene: TRBJ1-2
D gene: NA
CDR3 protein: CASSLGARVDHGYTF
CDR3 DNA: TGTGCCAGCAGTTTAGGCGCCAGGGTCGATCATGGCTACACCTTC

clone size: many
V gene: TRBV19
J gene: TRBJ1-2
D gene: TRBD1
CDR3 protein: CASSTGGTGGANYGYTF
CDR3 DNA: TGTGCCAGTAGTACCGGGGGTACAGGGGGCGCGAACTATGGCTACACCTTC

clone size: many
V gene: TRBV10-1
J gene: TRBJ2-7
D gene: NA
CDR3 protein: CASWGVVWAYEQYF
CDR3 DNA: TGCGCCAGCTGGGGGGTGGTTTGGGCCTACGAGCAGTACTTC

clone size: many
V gene: TRBV7-8
J gene: TRBJ1-2
D gene: NA
CDR3 protein: CASSLLARGEDGYTF
CDR3 DNA: TGTGCCAGCAGCTTATTAGCTCGGGGTGAGGATGGCTACACCTTC

clone size: NA
V gene: TRBV3-1
J gene: TRBJ1-5
D gene: TRBD1
CDR3 protein: CASSQVFGQGGNQPQHF
CDR3 DNA: TGTGCCAGCAGCCAAGTCTTTGGACAGGGAGGCAATCAGCCCCAGCATTTT

clone size: NA
V gene: TRBV9
J gene: TRBJ2-7
D gene: TRBD1
CDR3 protein: CASSQASDRGYEQYF
CDR3 DNA: TGCGCCAGCAGCCAAGCATCCGACAGGGGCTACGAGCAGTACTTC

clone size: many
V gene: TRBV19
J gene: TRBJ2-5
D gene: NA
CDR3 protein: CATSGTDQETQYF
CDR3 DNA: TGTGCCACCTCCGGAACGGACCAAGAGACCCAGTACTTC

clone size: few
V gene: TRBV20-1
J gene: TRBJ1-1
D gene: TRBD1
CDR3 protein: CSANRGNTEAFF
CDR3 DNA: TGCAGTGCAAACAGGGGGAACACTGAAGCTTTCTTT

clone size: NA
V gene: TRBV2
J gene: TRBJ1-2
D gene: NA
CDR3 protein: CASSLSAPARDGYTF
CDR3 DNA: TGTGCCAGCAGTTTATCGGCCCCCGCCAGGGATGGCTACACCTTC

clone size: NA
V gene: TRBV6-4
J gene: TRBJ1-1
D gene: NA
CDR3 protein: CASKGPGRTEAFF
CDR3 DNA: TGTGCCAGCAAAGGCCCAGGGCGGACTGAAGCTTTCTTT